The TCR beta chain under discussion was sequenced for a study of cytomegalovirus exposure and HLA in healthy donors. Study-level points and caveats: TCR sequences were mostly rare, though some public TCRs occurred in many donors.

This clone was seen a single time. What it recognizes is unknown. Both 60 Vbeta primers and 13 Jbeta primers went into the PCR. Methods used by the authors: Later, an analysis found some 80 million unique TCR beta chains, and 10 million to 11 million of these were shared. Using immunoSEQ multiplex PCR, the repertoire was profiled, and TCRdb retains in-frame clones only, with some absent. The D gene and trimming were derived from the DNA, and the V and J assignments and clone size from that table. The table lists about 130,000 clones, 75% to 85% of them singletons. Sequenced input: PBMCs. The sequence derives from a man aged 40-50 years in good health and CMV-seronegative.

The CDR3 region has the DNA TGTGCCAGCAGTGATTGGGGACAGAACTATGGCTACACCTTC. This gives the protein CASSDWGQNYGYTF. The chain recombines TRBV6-1 with TRBJ1-2; the match to TRBD1 covers 7 bases. The CDR3 consists of 14 residues. V lost 3 bases to trimming and J lost 2 bases; unmatched junction nucleotides: 3. CDR1 is MNHNS, CDR2 SASEGT, per germline.